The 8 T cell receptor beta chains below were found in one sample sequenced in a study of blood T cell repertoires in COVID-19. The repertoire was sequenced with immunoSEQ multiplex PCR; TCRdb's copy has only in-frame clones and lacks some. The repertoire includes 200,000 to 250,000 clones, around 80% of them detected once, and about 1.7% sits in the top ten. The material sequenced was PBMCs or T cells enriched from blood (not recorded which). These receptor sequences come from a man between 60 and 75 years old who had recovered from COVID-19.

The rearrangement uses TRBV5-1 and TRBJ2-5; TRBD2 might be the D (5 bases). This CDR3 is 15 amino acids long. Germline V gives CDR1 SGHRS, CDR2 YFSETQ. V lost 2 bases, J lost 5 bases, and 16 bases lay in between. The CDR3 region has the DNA TGCGCCAGCAGCTTAATGACAACACCGGGGGAGACCCAGTACTTC. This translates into CASSLMTTPGETQYF.

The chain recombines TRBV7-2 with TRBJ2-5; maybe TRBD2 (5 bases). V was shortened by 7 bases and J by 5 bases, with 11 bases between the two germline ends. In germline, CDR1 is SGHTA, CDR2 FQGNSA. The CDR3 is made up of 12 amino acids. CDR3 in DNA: TGTGCCAGCACCCATGGGGAGGAGACCCAGTACTTC. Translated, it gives CASTHGEETQYF.

The CDR3: CASSWWGDTEAFF. The CDR3 DNA is TGTGCCAGCAGCTGGTGGGGGGACACTGAAGCTTTCTTT. The chain employs TRBV5-6 and TRBJ1-1; perhaps TRBD1 as D (5 bases). Germline CDR1 is SGHDT and CDR2 is YYEEEE. The CDR3 contains 13 residues. V lost 3 bases to trimming and J lost 3 bases, with 9 bases between them.

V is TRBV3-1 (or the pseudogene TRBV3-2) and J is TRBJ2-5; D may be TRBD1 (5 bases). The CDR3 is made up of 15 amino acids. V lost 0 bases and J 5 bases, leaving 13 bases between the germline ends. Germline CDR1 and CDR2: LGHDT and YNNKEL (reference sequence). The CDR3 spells CASSQDFKGWETQYF. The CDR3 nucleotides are TGTGCCAGCAGCCAAGATTTTAAGGGGTGGGAGACCCAGTACTTC.

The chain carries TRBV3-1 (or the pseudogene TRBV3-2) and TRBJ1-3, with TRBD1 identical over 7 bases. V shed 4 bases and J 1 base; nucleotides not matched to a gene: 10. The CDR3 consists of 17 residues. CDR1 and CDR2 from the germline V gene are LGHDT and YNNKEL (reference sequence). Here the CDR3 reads CASSRPGQVLSGNTIYF. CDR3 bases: TGTGCCAGCAGCCGCCCTGGACAGGTTTTATCTGGAAACACCATATATTTT.

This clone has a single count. The CDR3 loop is CASIAPNSPLHF. CDR3 DNA: TGTGCCAGCATAGCGCCCAATTCACCCCTCCACTTT. The chain recombines TRBV28 with TRBJ1-6; D gene unclear. The CDR3 is made up of 12 amino acids. Germline values: CDR1 MDHEN, CDR2 SYDVKM. V lost 7 bases, J lost 7 bases, and 8 bases lay in between.

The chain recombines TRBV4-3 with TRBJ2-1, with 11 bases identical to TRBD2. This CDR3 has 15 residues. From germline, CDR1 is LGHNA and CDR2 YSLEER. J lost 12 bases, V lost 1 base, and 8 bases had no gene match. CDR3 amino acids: CASSQGLAGNLGQFF. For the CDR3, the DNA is TGCGCCAGCAGCCAAGGACTAGCGGGGAACTTGGGGCAGTTCTTC.

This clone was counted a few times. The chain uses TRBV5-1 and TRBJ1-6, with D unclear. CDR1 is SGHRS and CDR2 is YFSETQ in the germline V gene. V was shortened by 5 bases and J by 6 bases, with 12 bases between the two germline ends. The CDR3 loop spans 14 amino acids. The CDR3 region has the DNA TGCGCCAGCAGTCTCGACATCGGTAATTCACCCCTCCACTTT. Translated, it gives CASSLDIGNSPLHF.